This record concerns one TCR beta chain sequence. Antigen specificity is unknown. The CDR3 is 14 residues long. V lost 4 bases to trimming and J lost 5 bases; unmatched junction nucleotides: 2. Germline loops: CDR1 MGHRA, CDR2 YSYEKL. This specimen comes from a study of shared clonotypes between healthy human individuals. Overall study: Those who served as donors were a couple of women and a few men between the ages of 18 and 49.

Notes on the study in general: Rarefaction gave evidence that sorted-subset sequencing remained incomplete despite large depth.

Each PCR replicate from the sorted subsets contained around 200 ng DNA, which is some 32,000 T cell genomes. Using immunoSEQ multiplex PCR, the repertoire was profiled, and TCRdb retains in-frame clones only, with some absent. The top ten clones hold roughly 1.8% of a sample with about 2,100,000 clones, 85% to 95% of them seen once. Terminally differentiated effector memory CD45RA+ cells were excluded from the naive CD8 cells, which were CD45RO-negative and positively selected for CCR7. This sequence was found in a man aged 18-30 years in good health. Some clones in this sample may be carry-over from other donors' samples. The rearrangement uses TRBV4-1 and TRBJ2-7, with 13 bases matching TRBD2. Sequenced: naive CD8+ T cells from PBMCs. CDR3 residues: CASSRTSGSHEQYF. The DNA for the CDR3 is TGCGCCAGCAGCCGGACTAGCGGGAGCCACGAGCAGTACTTC.